Shown below are 10 T cell receptor beta chains from a single sample sequenced in a study of cytotoxic CD8 clonotypes in ibrutinib-treated CLL. TCRdb's copy holds only in-frame clones and misses some; the assay was immunoSEQ multiplex PCR. The sample includes fewer than 150,000 clones, approximately 81% of them seen just once. Sequenced material: PBMCs, taken after 24 months of ibrutinib treatment. These receptors came from a human donor with chronic lymphocytic leukemia.

A note on this clone: The sample holds other DNA sequences that translate to the same CDR3. The rearrangement links TRBV7-3 to TRBJ2-7; TRBD1 aligns across 9 bases. The germline gives CDR1 SGHTA, CDR2 FQGTGA. The trim removed 4 bases at V and 6 bases at J, leaving 4 bases unmatched. CDR3 length: 13 amino acids. The CDR3 region is CASSSTGGGEQYF. CDR3 sequence (DNA): TGTGCCAGCAGCTCCACAGGGGGCGGCGAGCAGTACTTC. Looking up the rest from reference TRBV7-3 and TRBJ2-7 gives the full variable domain: GAGVSQTPSNKVTEKGKYVELRCDPISGHTALYWYRQSLGQGPEFLIYFQGTGAADDSGLPNDRFFAVRPEGSVSTLKIQRTERGDSAVYLCASSSTGGGEQYFGPGTRLTVT.

The chain uses TRBV5-4 and TRBJ2-5, with TRBD2 matching over 13 bases. The CDR3 extends over 18 amino acids. CDR1 SGHNT and CDR2 YYREEE come from the germline V gene (reference sequence). V lost 3 bases to trimming and J lost 5 bases; unmatched junction nucleotides: 13. DNA of the CDR3: TGTGCCAGCAGCTCCGGGACTAGCGGGGTGGAGGTCCGGGAGACCCAGTACTTC. Protein product: CASSSGTSGVEVRETQYF.

The chain has TRBV5-1 and TRBJ1-4, with a possible D match to TRBD1 (5 bases). CDR3 length equals 15 residues. Germline V gene data show CDR1 as SGHRS and CDR2 as YFSETQ. Trimming removed 5 bases from V and 8 bases from J, with 19 bases in between. The CDR3 is CASRLPDSRPEKLFF. CDR3 DNA sequence: TGCGCCAGCAGACTACCCGACAGCCGTCCCGAAAAACTGTTTTTT.

This chain joins TRBV5-4 and TRBJ1-2, with D perhaps matching TRBD1 (5 bases). CDR3 length equals 17 residues. V gave up 3 bases and J gave up 8 bases, with 26 bases separating them. From germline, CDR1 is SGHNT and CDR2 YYREEE (reference sequence). The CDR3 coding sequence is TGTGCCAGCAGCTCGACCGGGGGACTCGCTCCGGGATACGGCTACACCTTC. Its translation: CASSSTGGLAPGYGYTF. The variable domain in full, with the rest retrieved from reference TRBV5-4 and TRBJ1-2, is ETGVTQSPTHLIKTRGQQVTLRCSSQSGHNTVSWYQQALGQGPQFIFQYYREEENGRGNFPPRFSGLQFPNYSSELNVNALELDDSALYLCASSSTGGLAPGYGYTFGSGTRLTVV.

The chain recombines TRBV19 with TRBJ2-4, with a possible D match to TRBD1 (5 bases). Germline V gene data show CDR1 as LNHDA and CDR2 as SQIVND (reference sequence). The germline V and J ends were trimmed by 3 bases and 8 bases, with 23 bases remaining between them. CDR3 length: 17 residues. For the CDR3, the DNA is TGTGCCAGTAGTATCGGCAGGGCCGGACGTTGGGGCGACATTCAGTACTTC. Its translation is CASSIGRAGRWGDIQYF.

The chain uses TRBV18 and TRBJ2-7; 7 nucleotides match TRBD1. The J segment lost 6 bases and the V segment lost 4 bases, leaving 6 bases of the junction unmatched. The germline CDR1 and CDR2 sequences are KGHSH and LQKENI. The CDR3 sequence is 13 residues long. The CDR3 DNA reads as TGTGCCAGCTCACTGGGACAGAAACTCGAGCAGTACTTC. This gives the protein CASSLGQKLEQYF. Combining the CDR3 with reference TRBV18 and TRBJ2-7 gives the whole variable domain NAGVMQNPRHLVRRRGQEARLRCSPMKGHSHVYWYRQLPEEGLKFMVYLQKENIIDESGMPKERFSAEFPKEGPSILRIQQVVRGDSAAYFCASSLGQKLEQYFGPGTRLTVT.

Regarding this clone: Other DNA sequences of this sample code for an identical CDR3. This chain links TRBV5-6 with TRBJ1-1; D perhaps matches TRBD1 (5 bases). This CDR3 region has 13 residues. Germline values: CDR1 SGHDT, CDR2 YYEEEE. Trimming removed 2 bases from V and 1 base from J, with 6 bases in between. Here the CDR3 DNA reads TGTGCCAGCAGCTTCGGGGGGAACACTGAAGCTTTCTTT. It yields the protein CASSFGGNTEAFF.

The chain couples TRBV5-1 to TRBJ2-2, with TRBD1 matching 7 bases. The germline CDR1 and CDR2 sequences are SGHRS and YFSETQ. This CDR3 is built from 17 residues. The V segment lost 1 base and the J segment 4 bases; nucleotides outside the gene matches: 10. CDR3 amino acids: CASSLLPDRASTGELFF. In nucleotides, the CDR3 is TGCGCCAGCAGCTTGCTACCAGACAGGGCCAGCACCGGGGAGCTGTTTTTT.

CDR3 residues: CASSQEPGVSYNEQFF. The CDR3 DNA is TGCGCCAGCAGCCAAGAACCGGGGGTCTCCTACAATGAGCAGTTCTTC. The J gene is TRBJ2-1, the V gene TRBV4-1; perhaps TRBD2 as D (6 bases). CDR1 is MGHRA, CDR2 YSYEKL, per germline. This CDR3 is 16 amino acids long. V dropped 0 bases and J dropped 0 bases, with 9 bases sitting between them.

This chain joins TRBV10-1 and TRBJ2-2; 8 nucleotides agree with TRBD2. Germline V lookup: CDR1 WNHNN, CDR2 SYGVQD (reference sequence). V lost 6 bases and J lost 5; bases outside the gene matches: 14. CDR3 length: 17 residues. DNA of the CDR3: TGCGCCAGCAGCGTGCGTCTCGGGCGGGGGGCGACCGGGGAGCTGTTTTTT. The encoded protein is CASSVRLGRGATGELFF.